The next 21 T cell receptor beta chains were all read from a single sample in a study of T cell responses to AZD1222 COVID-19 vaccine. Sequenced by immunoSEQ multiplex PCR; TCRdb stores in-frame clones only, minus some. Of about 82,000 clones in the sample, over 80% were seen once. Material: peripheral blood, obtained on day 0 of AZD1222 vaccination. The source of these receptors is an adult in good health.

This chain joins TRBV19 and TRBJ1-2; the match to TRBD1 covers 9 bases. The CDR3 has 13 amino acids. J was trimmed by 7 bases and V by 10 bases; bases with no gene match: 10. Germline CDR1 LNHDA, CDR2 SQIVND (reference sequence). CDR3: CAIGQGPLGGYTF. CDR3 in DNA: TGTGCCATCGGACAGGGGCCCCTAGGTGGCTACACCTTC. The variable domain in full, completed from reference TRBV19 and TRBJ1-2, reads DGGITQSPKYLFRKEGQNVTLSCEQNLNHDAMYWYRQDPGQGLRLIYYSQIVNDFQKGDIAEGYSVSREKKESFPLTVTSAQKNPTAFYLCAIGQGPLGGYTFGSGTRLTVV.

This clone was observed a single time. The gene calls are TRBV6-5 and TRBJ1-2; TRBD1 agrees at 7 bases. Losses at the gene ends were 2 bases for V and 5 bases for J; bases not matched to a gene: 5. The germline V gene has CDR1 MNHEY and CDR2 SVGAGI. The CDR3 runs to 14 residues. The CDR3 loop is CASSYVGTEYGYTF. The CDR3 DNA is TGTGCCAGCAGTTACGTCGGGACAGAGTATGGCTACACCTTC.

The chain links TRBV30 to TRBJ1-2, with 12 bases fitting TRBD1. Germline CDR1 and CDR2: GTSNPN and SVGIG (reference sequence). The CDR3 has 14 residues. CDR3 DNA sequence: TGTGTTGAAGCCCGGGACAGGGGGCGAGGTGGCTACACCTTC. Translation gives CVEARDRGRGGYTF. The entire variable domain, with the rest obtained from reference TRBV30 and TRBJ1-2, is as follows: SQTIHQWPATLVQPVGSPLSLECTVEGTSNPNLYWYRQAAGRGLQLLFYSVGIGQISSEVPQNLSASRPQDRQFILSSKKLLLSDSGFYLCVEARDRGRGGYTFGSGTRLTVV.

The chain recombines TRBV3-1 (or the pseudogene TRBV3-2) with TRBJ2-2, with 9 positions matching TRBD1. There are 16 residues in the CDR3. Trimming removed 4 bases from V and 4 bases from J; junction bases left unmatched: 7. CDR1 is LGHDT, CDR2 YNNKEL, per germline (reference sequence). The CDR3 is CASSPGTGLPTGELFF. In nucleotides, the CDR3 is TGTGCCAGCAGCCCCGGGACAGGGCTCCCCACCGGGGAGCTGTTTTTT.

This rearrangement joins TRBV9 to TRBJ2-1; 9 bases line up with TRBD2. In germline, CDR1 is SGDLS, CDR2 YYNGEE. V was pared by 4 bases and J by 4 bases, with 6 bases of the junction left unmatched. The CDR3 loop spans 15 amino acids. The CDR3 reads CASSPDSGRYNEQFF. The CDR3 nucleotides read TGTGCCAGCAGCCCCGATAGCGGGAGATACAATGAGCAGTTCTTC.

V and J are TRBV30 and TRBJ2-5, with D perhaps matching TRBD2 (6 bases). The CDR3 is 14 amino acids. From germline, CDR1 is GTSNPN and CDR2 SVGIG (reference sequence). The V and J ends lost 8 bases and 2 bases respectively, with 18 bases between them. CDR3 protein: CAGHPRDSQETQYF. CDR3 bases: TGTGCCGGACATCCCCGGGACTCACAAGAGACCCAGTACTTC.

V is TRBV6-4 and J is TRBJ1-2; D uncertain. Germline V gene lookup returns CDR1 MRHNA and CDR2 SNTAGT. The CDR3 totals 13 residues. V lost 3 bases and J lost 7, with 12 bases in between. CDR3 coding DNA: TGTGCCAGCAGTGAGCTCCCGGGGTTTGGCTACACCTTC. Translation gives CASSELPGFGYTF.

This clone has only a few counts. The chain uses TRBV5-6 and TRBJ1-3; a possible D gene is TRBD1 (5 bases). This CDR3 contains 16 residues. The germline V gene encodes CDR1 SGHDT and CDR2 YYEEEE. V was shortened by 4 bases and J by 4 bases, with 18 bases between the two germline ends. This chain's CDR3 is CASSLRPGRWGNTIYF. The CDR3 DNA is TGTGCCAGCAGCCTCCGCCCAGGGCGGTGGGGAAACACCATATATTTT.

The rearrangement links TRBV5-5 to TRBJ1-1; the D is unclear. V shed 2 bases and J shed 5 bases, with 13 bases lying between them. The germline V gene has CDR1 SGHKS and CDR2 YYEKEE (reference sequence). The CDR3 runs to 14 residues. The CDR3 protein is CASSLRQAGTEAFF. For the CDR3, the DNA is TGTGCCAGCAGCTTACGGCAGGCGGGGACTGAAGCTTTCTTT.

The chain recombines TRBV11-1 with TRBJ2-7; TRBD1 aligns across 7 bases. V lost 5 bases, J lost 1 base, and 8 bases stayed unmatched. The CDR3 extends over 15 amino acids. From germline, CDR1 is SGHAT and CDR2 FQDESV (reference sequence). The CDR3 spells CASSKGQAPSYEQYF. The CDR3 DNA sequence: TGTGCCAGCAGCAAAGGACAGGCCCCTTCCTACGAGCAGTACTTC.

The CDR3 reads CASSEASGTGSAFF. As DNA, the CDR3 is TGTGCCAGCAGTGAGGCCTCCGGGACAGGGTCTGCTTTCTTT. The V gene is TRBV6-1, the J gene TRBJ1-1, with 9 bases identical to TRBD1. Trimming cost V 3 bases and J 11 bases; bases outside gene matches: 10. Germline assignment: CDR1 MNHNS and CDR2 SASEGT. The length of the CDR3 is 14 residues.

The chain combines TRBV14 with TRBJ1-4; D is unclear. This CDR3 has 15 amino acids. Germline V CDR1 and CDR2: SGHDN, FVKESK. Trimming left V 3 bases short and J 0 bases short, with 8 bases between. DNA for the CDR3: TGTGCCAGCAGCCAGCTGACATCAACTAATGAAAAACTGTTTTTT. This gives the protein CASSQLTSTNEKLFF.

The CDR3 spells CASSLAGDSTSEAFF. In nucleotides, the CDR3 is TGCGCCAGCAGCTTAGCAGGGGACAGTACTTCTGAAGCTTTCTTT. The V gene is TRBV5-1, the J gene TRBJ1-1; the match to TRBD1 covers 7 bases. J lost 6 bases, V lost 2 bases, and 10 bases had no gene match. The CDR3 loop spans 15 amino acids. In germline, CDR1 is SGHRS, CDR2 YFSETQ.

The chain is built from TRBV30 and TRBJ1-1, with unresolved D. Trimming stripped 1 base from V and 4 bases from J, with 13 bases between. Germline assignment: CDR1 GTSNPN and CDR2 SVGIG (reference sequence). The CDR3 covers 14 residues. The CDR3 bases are TGTGCCTGGAGTGACATTGGGATGAGCACTGAAGCTTTCTTT. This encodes CAWSDIGMSTEAFF.

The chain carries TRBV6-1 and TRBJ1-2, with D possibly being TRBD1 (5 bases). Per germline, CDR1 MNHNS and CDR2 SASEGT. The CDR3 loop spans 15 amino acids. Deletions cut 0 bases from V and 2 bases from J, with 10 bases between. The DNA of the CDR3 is TGTGCCAGCAGTGAAGCCACAAGGGACAACTATGGCTACACCTTC. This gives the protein CASSEATRDNYGYTF.

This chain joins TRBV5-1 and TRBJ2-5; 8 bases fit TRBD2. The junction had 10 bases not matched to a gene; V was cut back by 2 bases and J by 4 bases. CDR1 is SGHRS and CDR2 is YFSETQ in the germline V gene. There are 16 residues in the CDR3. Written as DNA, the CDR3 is TGCGCCAGCAGCTTTTCCCAGCGGGGGAGAAGAGAGACCCAGTACTTC. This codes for CASSFSQRGRRETQYF.

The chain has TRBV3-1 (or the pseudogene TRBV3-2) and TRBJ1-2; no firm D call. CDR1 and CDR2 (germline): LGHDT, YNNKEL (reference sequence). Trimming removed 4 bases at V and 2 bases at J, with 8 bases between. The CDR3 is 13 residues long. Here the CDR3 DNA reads TGTGCCAGCAGCCCTGCTGGCAACTATGGCTACACCTTC. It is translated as CASSPAGNYGYTF.

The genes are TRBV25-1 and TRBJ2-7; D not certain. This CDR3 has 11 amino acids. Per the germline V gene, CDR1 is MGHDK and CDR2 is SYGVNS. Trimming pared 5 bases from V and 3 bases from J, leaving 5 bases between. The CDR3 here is CASSKSYEQYF. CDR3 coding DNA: TGTGCCAGCAGTAAAAGCTACGAGCAGTACTTC.

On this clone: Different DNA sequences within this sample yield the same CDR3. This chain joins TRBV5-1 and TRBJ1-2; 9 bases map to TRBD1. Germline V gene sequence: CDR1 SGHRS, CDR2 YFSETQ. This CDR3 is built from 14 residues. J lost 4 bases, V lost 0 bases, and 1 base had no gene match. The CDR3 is CASSLDRGLYGYTF. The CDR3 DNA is TGCGCCAGCAGCTTGGACAGGGGGCTCTATGGCTACACCTTC. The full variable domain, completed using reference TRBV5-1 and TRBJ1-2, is KAGVTQTPRYLIKTRGQQVTLSCSPISGHRSVSWYQQTPGQGLQFLFEYFSETQRNKGNFPGRFSGRQFSNSRSEMNVSTLELGDSALYLCASSLDRGLYGYTFGSGTRLTVV.

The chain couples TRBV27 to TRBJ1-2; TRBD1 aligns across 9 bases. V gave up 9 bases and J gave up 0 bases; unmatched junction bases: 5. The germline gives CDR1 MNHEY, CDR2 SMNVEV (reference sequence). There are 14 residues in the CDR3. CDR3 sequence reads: CARLRQGANYGYTF. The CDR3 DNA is TGTGCCAGACTACGACAGGGGGCTAACTATGGCTACACCTTC.

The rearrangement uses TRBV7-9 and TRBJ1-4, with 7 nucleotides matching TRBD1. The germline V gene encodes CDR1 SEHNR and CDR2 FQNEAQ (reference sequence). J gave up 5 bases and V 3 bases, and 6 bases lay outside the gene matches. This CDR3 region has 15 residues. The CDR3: CASSLRTGGNEKLFF. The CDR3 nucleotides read TGTGCCAGCAGCTTGCGGACAGGCGGAAATGAAAAACTGTTTTTT. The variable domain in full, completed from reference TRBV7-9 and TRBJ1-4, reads DTGVSQNPRHKITKRGQNVTFRCDPISEHNRLYWYRQTLGQGPEFLTYFQNEAQLEKSRLLSDRFSAERPKGSFSTLEIQRTEQGDSAMYLCASSLRTGGNEKLFFGSGTQLSVL.